The 30 T cell receptor beta chains in this list originate from one sample, sequenced in a study of blood T cell repertoires in COVID-19. The assay was immunoSEQ multiplex PCR, and TCRdb's table has in-frame clones only and misses some. The profile covers roughly 90,000 clones, with about 85% appearing a single time and roughly 37% taken by the ten largest. Sequencing was carried out using peripheral blood. These receptors originate from a man aged 80 or over with acute or convalescent COVID-19.

The chain combines TRBV19 with TRBJ2-3; the D gene is possibly TRBD1 (6 bases). Germline-derived CDR1 and CDR2 are LNHDA and SQIVND (reference sequence). CDR3 length equals 16 residues. V shed 0 bases and J shed 1 base, with 11 bases lying between them. CDR3 residues: CASSIDQGSGTDTQYF. Written as DNA, the CDR3 is TGTGCCAGTAGTATAGATCAGGGGTCGGGCACAGATACGCAGTATTTT.

This clone has just one count. This chain uses TRBV30 with TRBJ1-6; D may be TRBD1 (6 bases). CDR3 size: 14 residues. Germline V lookup: CDR1 GTSNPN, CDR2 SVGIG (reference sequence). The ends were cut back, 0 bases at V and 8 bases at J, with 11 bases in the middle. CDR3 nucleotide sequence: TGTGCCTGGAGTGTAGCGGGGGCTGATTCACCCCTCCACTTT. This encodes CAWSVAGADSPLHF.

This clone was counted a few times. This chain links TRBV12-3 or TRBV12-4 with TRBJ1-2; D unclear. The CDR3 covers 13 residues. The ends were cut back, 3 bases at V and 1 base at J, with 6 bases in the middle. This CDR3 reads CASSLGSNYGYTF. DNA for the CDR3: TGTGCCAGCAGTTTGGGCAGTAACTATGGCTACACCTTC.

V usage is TRBV3-1 (or the pseudogene TRBV3-2) and J usage is TRBJ2-2; the D gene is possibly TRBD1 (5 bases). V shed 4 bases and J shed 7 bases, with 16 bases lying between them. The CDR3 consists of 15 residues. Germline lookup yields CDR1 LGHDT and CDR2 YNNKEL (reference sequence). For the CDR3, the DNA is TGTGCCAGCAGCCCCTCCAGGGTTATAGGCGGGGAGCTGTTTTTT. It translates to CASSPSRVIGGELFF.

The chain employs TRBV7-2 and TRBJ2-3, with 8 bases that match TRBD2. V was pared by 1 base and J by 0 bases, with 6 bases of the junction left unmatched. CDR3 size: 17 residues. The V gene's germline CDR1 is SGHTA and CDR2 FQGNSA. The DNA for the CDR3 is TGTGCCAGCAGCTTAGACGTTAGCGGGACGAGCACAGATACGCAGTATTTT. Translation: CASSLDVSGTSTDTQYF.

CDR3 sequence (DNA): TGTGCCTGGAGTCGTAGCGGGAGGACCACCGGGGAGCTGTTTTTT. Translated, it gives CAWSRSGRTTGELFF. The rearrangement joins TRBV30 to TRBJ2-2; 10 positions match TRBD2. The germline CDR1 and CDR2 sequences are GTSNPN and SVGIG (reference sequence). Losses at the gene ends were 2 bases for V and 4 bases for J; bases not matched to a gene: 4. The CDR3 extends over 15 amino acids.

CDR3 in DNA: TGTGCCACCAGAACCAACTCAAACCGCTATGGCTACACCTTC. Translated: CATRTNSNRYGYTF. The chain couples TRBV15 to TRBJ1-2; D not certain. Germline assignment: CDR1 LNHNV and CDR2 YYDKDF (reference sequence). The CDR3 totals 14 residues. Trimming left V 6 bases short and J 4 bases short, with 15 bases between.

The V gene is TRBV5-6, the J gene TRBJ2-5; 7 positions agree with TRBD1. CDR1 is SGHDT and CDR2 is YYEEEE in the germline V gene. J gave up 4 bases and V 2 bases, and 8 bases lay outside the gene matches. The CDR3 spans 15 residues. The CDR3 DNA reads TGTGCCAGCAGCTTTCCGGGACAGCGCGGAGAGACCCAGTACTTC. It codes for CASSFPGQRGETQYF.

V gene TRBV14 combines with J gene TRBJ2-2; 7 bases align to TRBD1. V was pared by 3 bases and J by 3 bases, with 10 bases of the junction left unmatched. CDR3 length: 17 residues. The germline V gene encodes CDR1 SGHDN and CDR2 FVKESK. The CDR3 sequence: CASSHRTGGFHTGELFF. Here the CDR3 DNA reads TGTGCCAGCAGCCACCGGACAGGCGGGTTCCACACCGGGGAGCTGTTTTTT.

The chain joins TRBV3-1 (or the pseudogene TRBV3-2) to TRBJ1-2; D is possibly TRBD1 (6 bases). The CDR3 contains 15 residues. V lost 0 bases to trimming and J lost 4 bases, with 12 bases between them. CDR1 and CDR2 from the germline V gene are LGHDT and YNNKEL (reference sequence). As DNA, the CDR3 is TGTGCCAGCAGCCAAGAGGTCAGGGGACCCTATGGCTACACCTTC. Its protein product is CASSQEVRGPYGYTF.

CDR3: CASNAQGHGAFF. The CDR3, as DNA: TGTGCCAGCAACGCTCAGGGGCATGGAGCTTTCTTT. The chain couples TRBV28 to TRBJ1-1, with a possible D match to TRBD1 (6 bases). The CDR3 is 12 amino acids. Looked up from germline, CDR1 is MDHEN and CDR2 is SYDVKM. Trimming shortened V by 7 bases and J by 10 bases, and 16 bases separated the two germline ends.

The chain has TRBV2 and TRBJ2-1; a weak D match, TRBD2 (5 bases). Germline V gene sequence: CDR1 SNHLY, CDR2 FYNNEI. The CDR3 spans 14 residues. The V gene lost 6 bases and the J gene lost 8 bases, with 17 bases spanning the gap. Written as DNA, the CDR3 is TGTGCCAGCAGGGCGGGCCGCGTTTCCGATGAGCAGTTCTTC. Its protein product is CASRAGRVSDEQFF.

This rearrangement joins TRBV6-1 to TRBJ1-5; tentatively, D is TRBD1 (5 bases). Germline CDR1 and CDR2: MNHNS and SASEGT. Between the trimmed V and J ends, which lost 1 base and 1 base, there was a span of 8 bases. The CDR3 contains 15 residues. CDR3 loop: CASSEEGRSNQPQHF. The CDR3 bases are TGTGCCAGCAGTGAAGAGGGGCGCAGCAATCAGCCCCAGCATTTT.

The sample holds one count of this clone. The rearrangement links TRBV6-1 to TRBJ1-5; the D is unclear. The CDR3 runs to 13 residues. Between the trimmed V and J ends, which lost 2 bases and 7 bases, there was a span of 9 bases. Germline CDR1 reads MNHNS; CDR2 reads SASEGT. Written as DNA, the CDR3 is TGTGCCAGCAGTGAACAGGTCGCACAGCCCCAGCATTTT. Translation: CASSEQVAQPQHF.

The DNA of the CDR3 is TGTGCCACCGGGACTAGCGGGAGGTACACAGATACGCAGTATTTT. The encoded protein is CATGTSGRYTDTQYF. V is TRBV24-1 and J is TRBJ2-3; 15 bases fit TRBD2. V gave up 9 bases and J gave up 2 bases; unmatched junction bases: 2. Germline CDR1 KGHDR, CDR2 SFDVKD. CDR3 length: 15 residues.

The table lists this clone with a few counts. The chain couples TRBV4-2 to TRBJ1-1; D is uncertain. V dropped 3 bases and J dropped 3 bases, with 11 bases sitting between them. The CDR3 has 14 amino acids. Germline V gene lookup returns CDR1 LGHNA and CDR2 YNFKEQ. CDR3 region: CASSQAGSYTEAFF. The CDR3 bases are TGTGCCAGCAGCCAGGCGGGGAGTTACACTGAAGCTTTCTTT.

The rearrangement uses TRBV30 and TRBJ2-3; TRBD2 aligns across 9 bases. Germline CDR1 and CDR2: GTSNPN and SVGIG (reference sequence). With 3 bases clipped from V and 6 bases from J, the junction kept 7 bases outside the gene matches. The CDR3 covers 14 residues. The DNA for the CDR3 is TGTGCCTGGAGCCCGGGACTAGCTTCCGATACGCAGTATTTT. Amino acid sequence: CAWSPGLASDTQYF.

V usage is TRBV20-1 and J usage is TRBJ1-4, with D possibly being TRBD1 (5 bases). V dropped 6 bases and J dropped 6 bases, with 8 bases sitting between them. Looked up from germline, CDR1 is DFQATT and CDR2 is SNEGSKA (reference sequence). The CDR3 is made up of 11 amino acids. CDR3 nucleotides: TGCAGTGCCGGGGGGGATGAAAAACTGTTTTTT. Residues: CSAGGDEKLFF.

This clone was observed a few times. V is TRBV27 and J is TRBJ2-7; 9 bases align to TRBD1. The length of the CDR3 is 14 residues. Losses at the gene ends were 5 bases for V and 2 bases for J; bases not matched to a gene: 4. Germline-derived CDR1 and CDR2 are MNHEY and SMNVEV (reference sequence). The CDR3 sequence: CASSPRTGAYEQYF. For the CDR3, the DNA is TGTGCCAGCAGTCCAAGGACAGGGGCCTACGAGCAGTACTTC.

V and J are TRBV14 and TRBJ1-3; no clear D. The CDR3 spans 15 residues. From germline, CDR1 is SGHDN and CDR2 FVKESK. V lost 6 bases and J lost 3, with 15 bases in between. The DNA of the CDR3 is TGTGCCAGCAGTCCAATCTTCCGGGATGGAAACACCATATATTTT. Its translation: CASSPIFRDGNTIYF.

The V call is TRBV7-2, the J call TRBJ2-3, with D tentatively TRBD2 (5 bases). Trimming pared 1 base from V and 2 bases from J, leaving 13 bases between. Germline lookup yields CDR1 SGHTA and CDR2 FQGNSA. This CDR3 contains 16 residues. CDR3 nucleotide sequence: TGTGCCAGCAGCTTAGGTGGGAGAGGCGACACAGATACGCAGTATTTT. It encodes CASSLGGRGDTDTQYF.

This clone was detected a few times. This sequence joins TRBV24-1 and TRBJ2-7; maybe TRBD1 (5 bases). Germline CDR1 is KGHDR and CDR2 is SFDVKD. The CDR3 is made up of 13 amino acids. V lost 3 bases and J 3 bases, leaving 8 bases between the germline ends. In DNA form, the CDR3 reads TGTGCCACCAGTGATAGGGGCCACTACGAGCAGTACTTC. This gives the protein CATSDRGHYEQYF.

The V gene is TRBV7-9, the J gene TRBJ1-1; perhaps TRBD1 as D (6 bases). Deletions cut 5 bases from V and 1 base from J, with 11 bases between. Germline CDR1 reads SEHNR; CDR2 reads FQNEAQ (reference sequence). This CDR3 is built from 14 residues. The DNA for the CDR3 is TGTGCCAGCAGCCCCGGACAGAAGAACACTGAAGCTTTCTTT. Translation gives CASSPGQKNTEAFF.

This chain connects TRBV29-1 to TRBJ1-4; weak D call: TRBD1 (6 bases). Trimming stripped 6 bases from V and 0 bases from J, with 8 bases between. Germline CDR1 is SQVTM and CDR2 is ANQGSEA. The CDR3 has 13 amino acids. The chain's CDR3 is CSVGQTTNEKLFF. CDR3 nucleotides: TGCAGCGTCGGACAGACAACTAATGAAAAACTGTTTTTT.

The rearrangement uses TRBV30 and TRBJ2-7, with 11 bases aligning to TRBD1. Germline CDR1 GTSNPN, CDR2 SVGIG (reference sequence). The CDR3 spans 14 residues. The V and J ends lost 1 base and 4 bases, in that order; junction bases with no gene match: 3. CDR3 nucleotides: TGTGCCTGGAGTGAGGACAGGGGGCATTACGAGCAGTACTTC. Residues: CAWSEDRGHYEQYF.

This chain connects TRBV18 to TRBJ2-1; 7 positions match TRBD2. V lost 3 bases, J lost 4 bases, and 9 bases stayed unmatched. CDR3 length: 16 residues. Per the germline V gene, CDR1 is KGHSH and CDR2 is LQKENI. The CDR3 region has the DNA TGTGCCAGCTCACCCCGATCTGGTAGCGGGTACAATGAGCAGTTCTTC. Its protein is CASSPRSGSGYNEQFF.

The chain couples TRBV30 to TRBJ2-7; D is ambiguous. From germline, CDR1 is GTSNPN and CDR2 SVGIG (reference sequence). Trimming pared 1 base from V and 7 bases from J, leaving 14 bases between. The CDR3 is made up of 13 amino acids. CDR3 protein: CAWSESRIGEQYF. The CDR3 DNA follows: TGTGCCTGGAGTGAATCCAGGATAGGAGAGCAGTACTTC.

This chain links TRBV18 with TRBJ2-7, with 9 bases identical to TRBD2. Losses at the gene ends were 2 bases for V and 6 bases for J; bases not matched to a gene: 5. CDR1 is KGHSH, CDR2 LQKENI, per germline. The length of the CDR3 is 14 residues. The CDR3 sequence: CASSPVAGEREQYF. The CDR3 DNA reads TGTGCCAGCTCACCAGTAGCGGGAGAACGCGAGCAGTACTTC. The full variable domain, rest sourced from reference TRBV18 and TRBJ2-7, is NAGVMQNPRHLVRRRGQEARLRCSPMKGHSHVYWYRQLPEEGLKFMVYLQKENIIDESGMPKERFSAEFPKEGPSILRIQQVVRGDSAAYFCASSPVAGEREQYFGPGTRLTVT.

This sequence joins TRBV3-1 (or the pseudogene TRBV3-2) and TRBJ2-1; 8 bases line up with TRBD2. J was trimmed by 4 bases and V by 4 bases; bases with no gene match: 12. The germline V gene encodes CDR1 LGHDT and CDR2 YNNKEL (reference sequence). CDR3 length: 17 amino acids. CDR3 residues: CASSLLGAGDRYNEQFF. DNA for the CDR3: TGTGCCAGCAGCCTCCTAGGAGCGGGGGACCGTTACAATGAGCAGTTCTTC.

The V gene is TRBV28, the J gene TRBJ2-7; TRBD1 might be the D (5 bases). The CDR3 extends over 13 amino acids. CDR1 is MDHEN and CDR2 is SYDVKM in the germline V gene. The V and J ends lost 2 bases and 7 bases respectively, with 12 bases between them. The CDR3 spells CASSLLRSGEQYF. CDR3 nucleotide sequence: TGTGCCAGCAGTTTACTGCGCTCAGGGGAGCAGTACTTC.